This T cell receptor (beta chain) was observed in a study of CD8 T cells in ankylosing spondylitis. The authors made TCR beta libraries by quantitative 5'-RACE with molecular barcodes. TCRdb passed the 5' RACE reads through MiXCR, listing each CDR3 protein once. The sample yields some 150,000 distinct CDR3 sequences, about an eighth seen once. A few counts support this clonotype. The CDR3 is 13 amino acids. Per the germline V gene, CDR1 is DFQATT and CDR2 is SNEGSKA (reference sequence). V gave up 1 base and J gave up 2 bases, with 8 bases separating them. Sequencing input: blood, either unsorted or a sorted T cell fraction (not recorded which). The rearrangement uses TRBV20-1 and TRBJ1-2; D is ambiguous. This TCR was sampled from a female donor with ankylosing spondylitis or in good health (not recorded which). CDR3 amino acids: CSARGSLNYGYTF. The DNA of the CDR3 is TGCAGTGCTAGAGGCAGTCTGAACTATGGCTACACCTTC.